The rows below give T cell receptor beta chains drawn from one sample of a study of T-cell reconstitution after alpha-beta-depleted transplantation in children. TCRdb ran MiXCR on the PCR reads and lists one entry per CDR3 protein. The data show 40,000 to 55,000 distinct CDR3 sequences, approximately 8.7% seen once. The sequences come from PBMCs, mostly from graft donor cells, collected 60 days after TCRalphabeta/CD19-depleted stem cell transplant. Every receptor here comes from a male patient between 2 and 15 years old who had a stem cell transplant for chronic granulomatous disease, so the T cells may come from the graft donor. Both conserved end residues are part of each CDR3. The D gene is left open where the match is weak. Clone size, where shown, is once, few, many, or a class for clones that have expanded.

j_call: TRBJ2-1
v_call: TRBV6-5
d_call: -
clone_size: many
cdr3_aa: CASSFRTAAYNEQFF
cdr3_nt: TGTGCCAGCAGTTTCCGAACAGCGGCTTACAATGAGCAGTTCTTC

j_call: TRBJ2-7
v_call: TRBV15
d_call: -
clone_size: many
cdr3_aa: CATSRLGYEQYF
cdr3_nt: TGTGCCACCAGCAGACTAGGCTACGAGCAGTACTTC

j_call: TRBJ2-7
v_call: TRBV20-1
d_call: -
clone_size: many
cdr3_aa: CSARDLGTIYEQYF
cdr3_nt: TGCAGTGCTAGAGACCTTGGCACCATCTACGAGCAGTACTTC

j_call: TRBJ2-1
v_call: TRBV20-1
d_call: TRBD1
clone_size: -
cdr3_aa: CSASEGAPSQEQFF
cdr3_nt: TGCAGTGCTAGCGAGGGGGCCCCAAGTCAAGAACAGTTCTTC

j_call: TRBJ2-1
v_call: TRBV12-3/TRBV12-4
d_call: -
clone_size: many
cdr3_aa: CASSLAQGSSSYNEQFF
cdr3_nt: TGTGCCAGCAGTTTAGCGCAGGGGTCTAGCTCCTACAATGAGCAGTTCTTC

j_call: TRBJ1-1
v_call: TRBV7-2
d_call: TRBD1
clone_size: few
cdr3_aa: CASSFDRVPISVTEAFF
cdr3_nt: TGTGCCAGCAGCTTCGACAGGGTACCTATCTCGGTGACTGAAGCTTTCTTT

j_call: TRBJ1-2
v_call: TRBV6-5
d_call: -
clone_size: many
cdr3_aa: CASSYSDIYGYTF
cdr3_nt: TGTGCCAGCAGTTACAGTGATATCTATGGCTACACCTTC

j_call: TRBJ1-2
v_call: TRBV6-5
d_call: TRBD1
clone_size: many
cdr3_aa: CASRGPGQGVGYTF
cdr3_nt: TGTGCCAGCAGGGGGCCGGGACAGGGGGTAGGCTACACCTTC

j_call: TRBJ2-7
v_call: TRBV19
d_call: TRBD1
clone_size: -
cdr3_aa: CASTGTGTGEAYEQYF
cdr3_nt: TGTGCCAGTACCGGAACTGGGACAGGGGAGGCCTACGAGCAGTACTTC

j_call: TRBJ1-2
v_call: TRBV20-1
d_call: TRBD1
clone_size: many
cdr3_aa: CRPGQGYGYTF
cdr3_nt: TGCAGGCCGGGACAGGGCTATGGCTACACCTTC

j_call: TRBJ2-7
v_call: TRBV28
d_call: TRBD2
clone_size: -
cdr3_aa: CASSFLSSSGAYEQYF
cdr3_nt: TGTGCCAGCAGTTTTCTTTCATCTAGCGGCGCCTACGAGCAGTACTTC

j_call: TRBJ2-7
v_call: TRBV6-5
d_call: -
clone_size: many
cdr3_aa: CASSYYREGEQYF
cdr3_nt: TGTGCCAGCAGTTATTACAGGGAAGGCGAGCAGTACTTC

j_call: TRBJ2-1
v_call: TRBV6-1
d_call: -
clone_size: many
cdr3_aa: CASSEARDGYNEQFF
cdr3_nt: TGTGCCAGCAGTGAAGCGCGGGACGGCTACAATGAGCAGTTCTTC

j_call: TRBJ2-3
v_call: TRBV7-3
d_call: -
clone_size: -
cdr3_aa: CASSLRAGTGADTQYF
cdr3_nt: TGTGCCAGCAGCCTCAGGGCGGGAACTGGCGCAGATACGCAGTATTTT

j_call: TRBJ1-1
v_call: TRBV19
d_call: -
clone_size: many
cdr3_aa: CASSIEGQWTFF
cdr3_nt: TGTGCCAGTAGTATAGAGGGGCAGTGGACTTTCTTT

j_call: TRBJ1-1
v_call: TRBV6-5
d_call: -
clone_size: many
cdr3_aa: CASSYVGGQTEAFF
cdr3_nt: TGTGCCAGCAGTTACGTAGGGGGGCAGACTGAAGCTTTCTTT

j_call: TRBJ2-7
v_call: TRBV27
d_call: -
clone_size: -
cdr3_aa: CASSGKGQYEQYF
cdr3_nt: TGTGCCAGCAGCGGTAAGGGGCAATACGAGCAGTACTTC

j_call: TRBJ2-7
v_call: TRBV7-2
d_call: -
clone_size: many
cdr3_aa: CASSAGRLDFEQYF
cdr3_nt: TGTGCCAGCAGCGCGGGACGGTTGGACTTCGAGCAGTACTTC

j_call: TRBJ1-1
v_call: TRBV30
d_call: -
clone_size: -
cdr3_aa: CACSEFGTEAFF
cdr3_nt: TGTGCCTGTAGTGAGTTTGGCACTGAAGCTTTCTTT

j_call: TRBJ2-1
v_call: TRBV15
d_call: TRBD2
clone_size: many
cdr3_aa: CATKREFFDEQFF
cdr3_nt: TGTGCCACTAAGCGGGAGTTTTTCGATGAGCAGTTCTTC

j_call: TRBJ2-5
v_call: TRBV18
d_call: -
clone_size: many
cdr3_aa: CASSSGTHQETQYF
cdr3_nt: TGTGCCAGCTCATCGGGGACACATCAAGAGACCCAGTACTTC

j_call: TRBJ1-1
v_call: TRBV2
d_call: -
clone_size: -
cdr3_aa: CASGFDAEAFF
cdr3_nt: TGTGCCAGCGGGTTCGATGCTGAAGCTTTCTTT

j_call: TRBJ1-1
v_call: TRBV11-2
d_call: -
clone_size: many
cdr3_aa: CASSSPGLNTEAFF
cdr3_nt: TGTGCCAGCAGCTCTCCGGGGCTGAACACTGAAGCTTTCTTT

j_call: TRBJ2-1
v_call: TRBV20-1
d_call: -
clone_size: few
cdr3_aa: CSARGGWGGSSYNEQFF
cdr3_nt: TGCAGTGCTAGAGGGGGGTGGGGCGGAAGCTCCTACAATGAGCAGTTCTTC

j_call: TRBJ2-3
v_call: TRBV5-1
d_call: -
clone_size: many
cdr3_aa: CASSLVGATSTDTQYF
cdr3_nt: TGCGCCAGCAGCTTGGTCGGGGCTACTAGCACAGATACGCAGTATTTT

j_call: TRBJ2-4
v_call: TRBV20-1
d_call: TRBD1
clone_size: many
cdr3_aa: CSAKRGQGPNIQYF
cdr3_nt: TGCAGTGCTAAAAGGGGGCAGGGTCCAAACATTCAGTACTTC

j_call: TRBJ2-5
v_call: TRBV5-1
d_call: -
clone_size: many
cdr3_aa: CASSLGQQETQYF
cdr3_nt: TGCGCCAGCAGCTTGGGGCAGCAAGAGACCCAGTACTTC

j_call: TRBJ2-2
v_call: TRBV7-8
d_call: TRBD1
clone_size: few
cdr3_aa: CASSLARGTGLNTGELFF
cdr3_nt: TGTGCCAGCAGCTTAGCGAGGGGGACAGGCCTGAACACCGGGGAGCTGTTTTTT

j_call: TRBJ1-5
v_call: TRBV3-1
d_call: -
clone_size: -
cdr3_aa: CASSQSVGYGQPQHF
cdr3_nt: TGTGCCAGCAGCCAGAGCGTAGGTTACGGTCAGCCCCAGCATTTT

j_call: TRBJ2-1
v_call: TRBV7-9
d_call: TRBD2
clone_size: many
cdr3_aa: CASSSQLAGGPSYNEQFF
cdr3_nt: TGTGCCAGCAGCTCGCAACTAGCGGGAGGGCCCTCGTACAATGAGCAGTTCTTC

j_call: TRBJ1-1
v_call: TRBV20-1
d_call: -
clone_size: many
cdr3_aa: CSATERGTEAFF
cdr3_nt: TGCAGTGCTACGGAACGGGGCACTGAAGCTTTCTTT

j_call: TRBJ2-3
v_call: TRBV4-1
d_call: -
clone_size: many
cdr3_aa: CASSQDHGGPRDTQYF
cdr3_nt: TGCGCCAGCAGCCAAGATCACGGGGGTCCAAGAGATACGCAGTATTTT

j_call: TRBJ2-7
v_call: TRBV18
d_call: -
clone_size: -
cdr3_aa: CASHGAVFYEQYF
cdr3_nt: TGTGCCAGCCACGGGGCGGTCTTTTACGAGCAGTACTTC

j_call: TRBJ2-7
v_call: TRBV20-1
d_call: -
clone_size: many
cdr3_aa: CSARKDRSPYEQYF
cdr3_nt: TGCAGTGCTAGAAAGGACCGTAGCCCCTACGAGCAGTACTTC

j_call: TRBJ2-1
v_call: TRBV27
d_call: -
clone_size: many
cdr3_aa: CASSYRETYNEQFF
cdr3_nt: TGTGCCAGCAGTTATAGGGAAACCTACAATGAGCAGTTCTTC

j_call: TRBJ2-1
v_call: TRBV7-2
d_call: -
clone_size: many
cdr3_aa: CASSFSTVYNEQFF
cdr3_nt: TGTGCCAGCAGCTTTTCGACAGTCTACAATGAGCAGTTCTTC

j_call: TRBJ1-1
v_call: TRBV6-5
d_call: -
clone_size: many
cdr3_aa: CASSYTLMNTEAFF
cdr3_nt: TGTGCCAGCAGTTATACCTTAATGAACACTGAAGCTTTCTTT

j_call: TRBJ2-3
v_call: TRBV9
d_call: -
clone_size: -
cdr3_aa: CASSDKWKDTQYF
cdr3_nt: TGTGCCAGCAGCGACAAATGGAAAGATACGCAGTATTTT

j_call: TRBJ1-1
v_call: TRBV20-1
d_call: -
clone_size: many
cdr3_aa: CSALLNTEAFF
cdr3_nt: TGCAGTGCCCTTCTTAACACTGAAGCTTTCTTT